This T cell receptor (beta chain) comes out of a study of tumor-infiltrating lymphocytes in primary liver carcinoma (dated by TCRdb to between 2016 and 2019). General notes on the study: Of the five patients, three men and two women aged 30 to 69 years, four had hepatocellular carcinoma and one had combined HCC and intrahepatic cholangiocarcinoma. The five patients had tumors of stage T1-T3 N0M0, with maximum diameters ranging from roughly 4.2 to 10 cm. Samples yielded roughly 3.5 to 8 million productive TCRbeta reads; read depth did not differ significantly between tissue types. For each liver tumor, the study sampled five regions along with adjacent normal tissue and blood, and applied TCRbeta repertoire sequencing, expression microarrays and whole-exome sequencing. A total of roughly 35 specimens from 5 patients, comprising about 25 tumor regions, 5 adjacent noncancerous liver tissues and 5 peripheral blood samples, were covered by TCRbeta repertoire sequencing. The 25 to 30 tumor region samples were profiled with Agilent mRNA microarrays so that TCRbeta repertoire diversity could be related to the local molecular phenotype. High reproducibility was observed for the technical replicate repertoires, with mean shared-clone rates about 0.89 and correlation coefficients above 0.95. What the work shows at the level of the full study, not this receptor alone: Consistent with antigen-driven expansion, pairs of tumor regions showed higher repertoire overlap (mean roughly 35%) than either tumor-adjacent pairs (around 17%) or tumor-blood pairs (about 14%). The study included only a few patients, and the authors note findings should be validated in a larger study. Only roughly 7-24% of top clones appeared in all five regions of a tumor, which suggests that tumor-infiltrating T cells are spatially heterogeneous. Compared with blood, tumors had a significantly larger share of the repertoire taken up by the top 250 clones (p = 0.039). Since the samples were bulk and unsorted, there was no way to compare CD4+ and CD8+ T cell repertoires. Because only the TCR beta chain was sequenced and unpaired alpha chains were not captured, true repertoire diversity is likely underestimated.

Via the germline V gene, CDR1 is MDHEN and CDR2 SYDVKM. Its CDR3 holds 13 amino acids, cysteine through phenylalanine. The kept DNA is CDR3 alone, 39 bases in frame from the first base. A constant-region primer and ProtoScript II reverse transcriptase were used to reverse-transcribe TCRbeta-specific cDNA from roughly 0.55 ug total RNA. Construction of the TCRbeta libraries relied on three nested rounds of multiplex PCR, following a slightly modified ARM-PCR procedure. Each of the first two PCR rounds ran for about 10 cycles using multiplex TRBV1-TRBV30 forward primers together with a Cbeta reverse primer. Sample barcodes and Illumina adapters were added in a final 25-cycle PCR using Deep VentR polymerase. Amplicons of 200-500 bp were gel-purified with a QIAquick gel extraction kit before sequencing. An Illumina HiSeq 2500 was used to sequence the TCRbeta amplicons, generating 250-bp paired-end reads. Regarding the original processing steps: Trimmomatic v0.33 was used to quality-trim the reads, and FLASH v1.2.11 was used to merge paired reads so that full CDR3 sequences could be recovered. V, D and J germline segments were assigned to the rearranged TCRbeta sequences using MiGEC v1.2.1b. Clonotype statistics, along with Shannon-Wiener diversity indices, were calculated using VDJtools v1.0.0. To reduce sampling bias, subsequent analyses other than the diversity analysis used only the 250 most abundant clonotypes in each sample. TCRdb trimmed the raw reads at Q25, called clones with MiXCR and kept productive beta chains. Each entry is one CDR3 protein sequence, shown with its most common DNA and genes. TCRdb's processing, not the study's, gives the V and J calls here. The sample table holds 44,000 or so distinct CDR3 sequences, of which 55% to 75% were seen once. Together, the top ten hold 25% to 35% of the sample.

Total RNA and DNA were co-extracted from approximately 20-30 mg of bulk tissue with the AllPrep DNA/RNA mini kit, without cell sorting. Between late 2015 and 2016, several patients in China with histopathologically diagnosed primary liver carcinoma had surgical resection. At the time of sampling, the patients had chronic HBV infection and had not received any treatment. Five spatially separated regions were sampled from each tumor: the superior, inferior, left-lateral and right-lateral poles, plus the tumor centre. According to histology, viable tumor cells made up more than 75% of every tumor sample. Fresh tumor and adjacent tissue pieces were bisected, with one half stored in RNAlater at -80 degrees C and the other half sent for histology. As to this clonotype: Its antigen is currently not known. A much larger clone differs from this one at a single base, so this may be a read error.

The sequence joins TRBV28 to TRBJ2-3; the D gene is perhaps TRBD2, on 6 matching bases. This clonotype was obtained from a man aged 35 to 55 with primary liver carcinoma and hepatitis B virus infection. Material for sequencing was liver tumor tissue from sampling region 5. The cell subset or site label corresponds to: tumor region T5, tumor centre. The CDR3 reads as follows: CTSSGLYKDTQYF. The DNA is TGTACCAGCAGTGGACTATACAAAGATACGCAGTATTTT.